The rows below give T cell receptor beta chains drawn from one sample of a study of OX40 agonist ivuxolimab in advanced cancers. The repertoire was sequenced with immunoSEQ multiplex PCR; TCRdb's copy has only in-frame clones and lacks some. The sample holds 75,000 to 100,000 clones, roughly 87% seen once. The sequences come from CD4+ or CD8+ T cells sorted from blood, collected in a trial of the OX40 agonist ivuxolimab. These receptors came from an adult with an advanced solid tumor such as melanoma, head and neck, liver or kidney cancer. Each CDR3 is given with its conserved first and last residue. A D gene is named only where the DNA matches it firmly. Not every row has a clone size; where given, it reads once, few, many or a size class.

size	V	J	D	DNA	CDR3
few	TRBV7-8	TRBJ2-5	-	TGTGCCAGCAGCTTACAAACAGGGCATCAAGAGACCCAGTACTTC	CASSLQTGHQETQYF
-	TRBV18	TRBJ1-4	TRBD1	TGTGCCAGCTCACCGGGGACAGGGGGGAGTTATGAAAAACTGTTTTTT	CASSPGTGGSYEKLFF
-	TRBV7-8	TRBJ1-2	-	TGTGCCAGCAGCTTAGTCGCAGCCACCAACTATGGCTACACCTTC	CASSLVAATNYGYTF
-	TRBV18	TRBJ1-2	-	TGTGCCAGCTCACCCCGGACGGCTAACTATGGCTACACCTTC	CASSPRTANYGYTF
few	TRBV2	TRBJ2-3	-	TGTGCCAGCAGTGAGGGTTCACCACCGCAGTATTTT	CASSEGSPPQYF
-	TRBV28	TRBJ2-3	TRBD1	TGTGCCAGCAGGGGATTCGGACAGGCCTTTCAGGAGACAGATACGCAGTATTTT	CASRGFGQAFQETDTQYF
-	TRBV5-6	TRBJ1-1	-	TGTGCCAGCAGCTTGACGAGGGGGGATGCTTTCTTT	CASSLTRGDAFF
few	TRBV19	TRBJ1-1	-	TGTGCCAGTAGTATACCAGGGGAACTGAACACTGAAGCTTTCTTT	CASSIPGELNTEAFF
-	TRBV5-1	TRBJ1-3	-	TGCGCCAGCAGCACCTCCGGGACCGCCGTCAAGGACACCATATATTTT	CASSTSGTAVKDTIYF
-	TRBV5-1	TRBJ1-3	-	TGCGCCAGCAGCCCCGATGGACGGCAGCCTAGCTCTGGAAACACCATATATTTT	CASSPDGRQPSSGNTIYF
-	TRBV4-1	TRBJ2-5	-	TGCGCCAGCAGCCAACCTCTCAGGGAAAAGACCCAGTACTTC	CASSQPLREKTQYF
-	TRBV6-1	TRBJ1-2	-	TGTGCCAGCAGTGCAGGTTACAATCCTAACTATGGCTACACCTTC	CASSAGYNPNYGYTF
once	TRBV19	TRBJ2-7	-	TGTGCCAGTAGTGCGGATCCTGTCTCCTACGAGCAGTACTTC	CASSADPVSYEQYF
-	TRBV6-1	TRBJ1-2	-	TGTGCCAGCAGTGATTGGGTCGACGGCTACACCTTC	CASSDWVDGYTF
once	TRBV27	TRBJ1-1	-	TGTGCCAGCAGGGCTGCGGGGGGCGTAAAGGATGAAGCTTTCTTT	CASRAAGGVKDEAFF
-	TRBV18	TRBJ2-3	-	TGTGCCAGCTCACCTTCCATCACAGATACGCAGTATTTT	CASSPSITDTQYF
-	TRBV19	TRBJ2-6	-	TGTGCCAGTAGTATAGGTGAGCGGTACTCTGGGGCCAACGTCCTGACTTTC	CASSIGERYSGANVLTF
few	TRBV7-3	TRBJ2-4	-	TGTGCCAGCAGCTCGGACCCCAAAAACATTCAGTACTTC	CASSSDPKNIQYF
-	TRBV5-1	TRBJ1-2	-	TGCGCCAGCAGCGGGGACAAGGTTCTCTCCGATAACTATGGCTACACCTTC	CASSGDKVLSDNYGYTF
-	TRBV6-4	TRBJ1-1	-	TGTGCCACCAGGCGTGAGGGGACTCAGGGCACTGAAGCTTTCTTT	CATRREGTQGTEAFF
-	TRBV19	TRBJ1-2	-	TGTGCCAGCCGAAGGTCTGTCGATGGCTACACCTTC	CASRRSVDGYTF
-	TRBV11-2	TRBJ2-7	-	TGTGCCAGCAGCGAGGGGGGAGAGCAGTACTTC	CASSEGGEQYF
-	TRBV15	TRBJ2-1	TRBD2	TGTGCCACCAGCACCGGGTCCGGGAGGCATGAGCAGTTCTTC	CATSTGSGRHEQFF
-	TRBV7-2	TRBJ2-5	TRBD2	TGTGCCAGCAGCTTTCAAGCGGGGGATGGAGAGACCCAGTACTTC	CASSFQAGDGETQYF
-	TRBV18	TRBJ1-3	TRBD1	TGTGCCAGCTCACCAACCGACAGGGCCTCTTCTGGAAACACCATATATTTT	CASSPTDRASSGNTIYF
-	TRBV2	TRBJ1-2	TRBD1	TGTGCCAGCAACTGGGACAGAGATAACTATGGCTACACCTTC	CASNWDRDNYGYTF
-	TRBV18	TRBJ1-5	-	TGTGCCAGCTCACCGGGGGCTGGGCAGCCCCAGCATTTT	CASSPGAGQPQHF
-	TRBV6-5	TRBJ2-5	-	TGTGCCAGCAGTCCCCCTTCCCAGGGTCTCGAGACCCAGTACTTC	CASSPPSQGLETQYF
few	TRBV11-2	TRBJ2-5	TRBD1	TGTGCCAGCAGCTTAATGACAGGGCAAGAGACCCAGTACTTC	CASSLMTGQETQYF
-	TRBV2	TRBJ1-6	TRBD1	TGTGCCAGCATTCTCGACAGGGAACTCTATAATTCACCCCTCCACTTT	CASILDRELYNSPLHF
-	TRBV7-2	TRBJ2-1	TRBD1	TGTGCCAGCAGCAAACCGGGACAGGGGTACAATGAGCAGTTCTTC	CASSKPGQGYNEQFF
-	TRBV7-8	TRBJ1-2	-	TGTGCCAGCAGCTCCTCGGTCGGGGCTAACTATGGCTACACCTTC	CASSSSVGANYGYTF
medium-sized	TRBV5-1	TRBJ1-4	-	TGCGCCAGCAGCTTGGCCTCGACAGAAAATGAAAAACTGTTTTTT	CASSLASTENEKLFF
few	TRBV29-1	TRBJ2-3	-	TGCAGCGTTGGGGCCCGGGACACGCAGTATTTT	CSVGARDTQYF
-	TRBV5-1	TRBJ1-2	TRBD1	TGCGCCAGCAGCTTGGTGGGACAGGCCTCTTTGAAGGGCTACACCTTC	CASSLVGQASLKGYTF
-	TRBV19	TRBJ2-1	-	TGTGCCAGTAGACCCGGGACCGCAAGCTCCTACAATGAGCAGTTCTTC	CASRPGTASSYNEQFF
-	TRBV9	TRBJ2-5	-	TGTGCCAGCAGCGCTTTCGGGGAGACCCAGTACTTC	CASSAFGETQYF
-	TRBV20-1	TRBJ1-2	TRBD1	TGCAGTGCTATGACAGGGGGCTACACCTTC	CSAMTGGYTF
-	TRBV19	TRBJ2-5	TRBD2	TGTGCCGCCGGTAGCGGGGGGGCCGGAGAGACCCAGTACTTC	CAAGSGGAGETQYF
-	TRBV6-1	TRBJ2-3	-	TGTGCCAGCAGTGAATTAGGTACTAGCACAGATACGCAGTATTTT	CASSELGTSTDTQYF
-	TRBV6-1	TRBJ1-5	-	TGTGCCAGCAGGTCAAATCAGCCCCAGCATTTT	CASRSNQPQHF
-	TRBV5-1	TRBJ1-2	-	TGCGCCAGCAGAAAGGAGGACATTGGCGATGGCTACACCTTC	CASRKEDIGDGYTF
-	TRBV6-1	TRBJ1-3	-	TGTGCCAGCACCGGAAAAGGGTCGCTGGGCACCATATATTTT	CASTGKGSLGTIYF
-	TRBV10-3	TRBJ1-4	-	TGTGCCATCAGTGACACTGGAGGGGACAATGAAAAACTGTTTTTT	CAISDTGGDNEKLFF
once	TRBV5-1	TRBJ1-1	-	TGCGCCAGCAGCTTGGGTGGGACGGTGAACACTGAAGCTTTCTTT	CASSLGGTVNTEAFF
-	TRBV7-2	TRBJ2-5	-	TGTGCCAGCAGCTTACTTTCGGGGACCCAGTACTTC	CASSLLSGTQYF
-	TRBV29-1	TRBJ2-7	-	TGCAGCGCTGAGGGGGTGGCGGAGCCCTACGAGCAGTACTTC	CSAEGVAEPYEQYF
-	TRBV30	TRBJ1-6	-	TGTGCCTGCCCGCCCGAGTCCCCTCACCAGAATTCACCCCTCCACTTT	CACPPESPHQNSPLHF
once	TRBV29-1	TRBJ2-3	-	TGCAGCGTTACCCTGACAAACTCAGATACGCAGTATTTT	CSVTLTNSDTQYF
-	TRBV4-1	TRBJ2-5	-	TGCGCCAGCAGCCAAGATTACCAGACCCAGTACTTC	CASSQDYQTQYF
-	TRBV5-6	TRBJ2-2	-	TGTGCCAGCAGGCTGGACCTGAACACCGGGGAGCTGTTTTTT	CASRLDLNTGELFF
-	TRBV5-1	TRBJ1-1	TRBD1	TGCGCCAGCAGCTTGGTGCCCCGGGACAGCTCTGAAGCTTTCTTT	CASSLVPRDSSEAFF
-	TRBV28	TRBJ1-4	-	TGTGCCAGCAGTCCTTCGGCGGTTACGGGTGAAAAACTGTTTTTT	CASSPSAVTGEKLFF
-	TRBV5-1	TRBJ2-3	-	TGCGCCAGCAGCGGCCGGGGCCGCACAGATACGCAGTATTTT	CASSGRGRTDTQYF
-	TRBV4-3	TRBJ1-5	-	TGCGCCAGCAGCCAAGATGCAGGAACGGGACAGCCCCAGCATTTT	CASSQDAGTGQPQHF